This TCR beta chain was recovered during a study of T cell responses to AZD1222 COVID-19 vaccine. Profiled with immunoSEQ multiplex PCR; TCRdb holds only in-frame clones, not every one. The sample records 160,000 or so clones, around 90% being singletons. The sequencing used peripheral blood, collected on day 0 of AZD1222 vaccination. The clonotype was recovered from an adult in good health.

The CDR3 loop is CASSLYWTRKVRNQPQHF. CDR3 DNA sequence: TGTGCCAGCAGCTTATATTGGACGCGAAAAGTGCGCAATCAGCCCCAGCATTTT. The chain employs TRBV7-3 and TRBJ1-5; no clear D. Trimming took 2 bases from V and 2 from J, leaving 19 bases between them. CDR1 and CDR2 from the germline V gene are SGHTA and FQGTGA. The CDR3 runs 18 residues. The complete variable domain, with remaining parts taken from reference TRBV7-3 and TRBJ1-5, reads GAGVSQTPSNKVTEKGKYVELRCDPISGHTALYWYRQSLGQGPEFLIYFQGTGAADDSGLPNDRFFAVRPEGSVSTLKIQRTERGDSAVYLCASSLYWTRKVRNQPQHFGDGTRLSIL.